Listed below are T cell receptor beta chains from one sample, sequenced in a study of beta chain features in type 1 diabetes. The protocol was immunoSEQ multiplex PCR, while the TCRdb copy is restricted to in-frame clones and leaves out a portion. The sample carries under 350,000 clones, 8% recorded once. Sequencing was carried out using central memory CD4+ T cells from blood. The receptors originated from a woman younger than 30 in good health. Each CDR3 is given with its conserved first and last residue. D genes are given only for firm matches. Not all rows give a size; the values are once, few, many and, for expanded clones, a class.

CDR3 DNA: TGTGCCAGTAGTAGATTGAGGGAGCTGTTTTTT
CDR3 protein: CASSRLRELFF
V gene: TRBV19
D gene: NA
clone size: NA
J gene: TRBJ2-2

CDR3 DNA: TGCGCCAGCAGCGTCGGAGTAGGCGGGAACACTGAAGCTTTCTTT
CDR3 protein: CASSVGVGGNTEAFF
V gene: TRBV4-3
D gene: NA
clone size: few
J gene: TRBJ1-1

CDR3 DNA: TGTGCCAGCTCACAAAATCGGCGGGAACACATGAACACTGAAGCTTTCTTT
CDR3 protein: CASSQNRREHMNTEAFF
V gene: TRBV18
D gene: NA
clone size: few
J gene: TRBJ1-1

CDR3 DNA: TGTGCCAGCAGTAACTGGAACACTGAAGCTTTCTTT
CDR3 protein: CASSNWNTEAFF
V gene: TRBV2
D gene: NA
clone size: NA
J gene: TRBJ1-1

CDR3 DNA: TGTGCCAGCAGTAACAGGGATCAGACCCAGTACTTC
CDR3 protein: CASSNRDQTQYF
V gene: TRBV6-1
D gene: NA
clone size: few
J gene: TRBJ2-5

CDR3 DNA: TGTGCCAGCTCACCACCGGTGACGAGGGAGACCCAGTACTTC
CDR3 protein: CASSPPVTRETQYF
V gene: TRBV18
D gene: NA
clone size: many
J gene: TRBJ2-5

CDR3 DNA: TGTGCCAGCAGCCAAGACGGACAGGGGAAAGATACGCAGTATTTT
CDR3 protein: CASSQDGQGKDTQYF
V gene: TRBV4-2
D gene: TRBD1
clone size: few
J gene: TRBJ2-3

CDR3 DNA: TGTGCCAGCAGTTATGTGACAGGCACAGATACGCAGTATTTT
CDR3 protein: CASSYVTGTDTQYF
V gene: TRBV2
D gene: NA
clone size: many
J gene: TRBJ2-3

CDR3 DNA: TGTGCCAGCAGCGAATATATCTCTTCACCCCTCCACTTT
CDR3 protein: CASSEYISSPLHF
V gene: TRBV14
D gene: NA
clone size: NA
J gene: TRBJ1-6

CDR3 DNA: TGTGCCAGCAGCCTAGCTTTGGAGACCCAGTACTTC
CDR3 protein: CASSLALETQYF
V gene: TRBV7-6
D gene: NA
clone size: NA
J gene: TRBJ2-5

CDR3 DNA: TGCAGCGTTGCCCAGACAGGGCCATACGAGCAGTACTTC
CDR3 protein: CSVAQTGPYEQYF
V gene: TRBV29-1
D gene: TRBD1
clone size: few
J gene: TRBJ2-7

CDR3 DNA: TGTGCCAGCAGCGCTTGGAGGGGCACAGATACGCAGTATTTT
CDR3 protein: CASSAWRGTDTQYF
V gene: TRBV7-3
D gene: NA
clone size: NA
J gene: TRBJ2-3

CDR3 DNA: TGTGCCAGGAGGGGGGGGAACACTGAAGCTTTCTTT
CDR3 protein: CARRGGNTEAFF
V gene: TRBV25-1
D gene: NA
clone size: NA
J gene: TRBJ1-1

CDR3 DNA: TGTGCCAGCCGCACTGGTACGAACACCGGGGAGCTGTTTTTT
CDR3 protein: CASRTGTNTGELFF
V gene: TRBV6-4
D gene: NA
clone size: many
J gene: TRBJ2-2

CDR3 DNA: TGCGCCAGTACAGGGTACAATGAGCAGTTCTTC
CDR3 protein: CASTGYNEQFF
V gene: TRBV5-1
D gene: NA
clone size: NA
J gene: TRBJ2-1

CDR3 DNA: TGTGCCAGCAGCATTAGGGGTACTAATCAGCCCCAGCATTTT
CDR3 protein: CASSIRGTNQPQHF
V gene: TRBV27
D gene: NA
clone size: few
J gene: TRBJ1-5

CDR3 DNA: TGCAGCGTTGAAGATAGGGGAGCGGGAAGGCAGTTCTTC
CDR3 protein: CSVEDRGAGRQFF
V gene: TRBV29-1
D gene: TRBD2
clone size: few
J gene: TRBJ2-1

CDR3 DNA: TGTGCCAGCAGCGTAGCCGGGAGTAACTACAATGAGCAGTTCTTC
CDR3 protein: CASSVAGSNYNEQFF
V gene: TRBV9
D gene: NA
clone size: few
J gene: TRBJ2-1

CDR3 DNA: TGTGCCACGCGACAGGTGGAAAATCAGCCCCAGCATTTT
CDR3 protein: CATRQVENQPQHF
V gene: TRBV10-3
D gene: NA
clone size: NA
J gene: TRBJ1-5

CDR3 DNA: TGTGCCAGCAGCTTAGATTGGGGAACGGAGGAGACCCAGTACTTC
CDR3 protein: CASSLDWGTEETQYF
V gene: TRBV11-3
D gene: NA
clone size: few
J gene: TRBJ2-5

CDR3 DNA: TGTGCCAGCAGGCGGAACCAACCCTACGAGCAGTACTTC
CDR3 protein: CASRRNQPYEQYF
V gene: TRBV5-5
D gene: NA
clone size: many
J gene: TRBJ2-7

CDR3 DNA: TGTGCCTGGAGTGCTCTCGGGGGTTACTACAATGAGCAGTTCTTC
CDR3 protein: CAWSALGGYYNEQFF
V gene: TRBV30
D gene: NA
clone size: few
J gene: TRBJ2-1